The 26 T cell receptor beta chains reported below all come from one sample, sequenced in a study of OX40 agonist ivuxolimab in advanced cancers. The table came from immunoSEQ multiplex PCR; TCRdb's copy has only in-frame clones and leaves some out. Here the sample spans tens of thousands of clones, about 91% being singletons. Sequencing used CD4+ or CD8+ T cells sorted from blood, obtained in a trial of the OX40 agonist ivuxolimab. These TCRs come from an adult with an advanced solid tumor such as melanoma, head and neck, liver or kidney cancer.

The rearrangement links TRBV10-1 to TRBJ1-5, with D tentatively TRBD1 (6 bases). Germline-derived CDR1 and CDR2 are WNHNN and SYGVQD (reference sequence). V was trimmed by 6 bases and J by 6 bases, leaving 12 bases between them. The CDR3 runs 13 residues. The chain's CDR3 is CASSPGAGQPQHF. CDR3 DNA: TGCGCCAGCAGCCCAGGGGCGGGTCAGCCCCAGCATTTT.

The chain links TRBV19 to TRBJ2-7; unclear D gene. The CDR3 sequence is 10 residues long. Germline-derived CDR1 and CDR2 are LNHDA and SQIVND (reference sequence). Deletions cut 8 bases from V and 3 bases from J, with 5 bases between. CDR3 sequence: CASGDYEQYF. CDR3 in DNA: TGTGCCAGTGGGGACTACGAGCAGTACTTC.

DNA of the CDR3: TGCGCCAGCAGCGTCTTCGGGACGCTCGGAGTCTACGAGCAGTACTTC. Residues: CASSVFGTLGVYEQYF. The rearrangement uses TRBV5-1 and TRBJ2-7; D is tentatively TRBD1 or TRBD2 (5 bases each). Germline V lookup: CDR1 SGHRS, CDR2 YFSETQ. The CDR3 covers 16 residues. V gave up 4 bases and J gave up 3 bases, with 20 bases separating them.

V is TRBV5-1 and J is TRBJ2-7; D unclear. The CDR3 consists of 13 residues. Between the trimmed V and J ends, which lost 0 bases and 2 bases, there was a span of 6 bases. The germline V gene encodes CDR1 SGHRS and CDR2 YFSETQ. The CDR3 region has the DNA TGCGCCAGCAGCTTGGTTGGCACCTACGAGCAGTACTTC. This translates into CASSLVGTYEQYF.

The V call is TRBV27, the J call TRBJ2-7, with a possible D match to TRBD1 (6 bases). Germline CDR1 MNHEY, CDR2 SMNVEV (reference sequence). V lost 2 bases and J 0 bases, leaving 8 bases between the germline ends. This CDR3 region has 14 residues. The CDR3 sequence: CASSLGGSSYEQYF. CDR3 DNA: TGTGCCAGCAGTTTAGGGGGCAGCTCCTACGAGCAGTACTTC.

V gene TRBV29-1 combines with J gene TRBJ2-1, with 9 bases identical to TRBD2. V lost 1 base to trimming and J lost 1 base; unmatched junction nucleotides: 5. This CDR3 contains 16 residues. The germline gives CDR1 SQVTM, CDR2 ANQGSEA. In DNA, the CDR3 is TGCAGCGTTGAAGCCGGAGCGGGAGGTTCCTACAATGAGCAGTTCTTC. Amino acid sequence: CSVEAGAGGSYNEQFF.

The gene calls are TRBV7-6 and TRBJ2-7; either TRBD1 or TRBD2 may fit D (6 bases each). The CDR3 has 14 residues. CDR1 and CDR2 from the germline V gene are SGHVS and FNYEAQ. With 1 base removed from V and 5 bases from J, the gap between germline ends came to 12 bases. CDR3 amino acids: CASSLVLEGDEQYF. CDR3 DNA: TGTGCCAGCAGCTTAGTCTTGGAGGGGGACGAGCAGTACTTC.

The gene calls are TRBV4-1 and TRBJ1-2; D uncertain. Trimming removed 0 bases at V and 6 bases at J, with 11 bases between. The CDR3 runs to 14 residues. From germline, CDR1 is MGHRA and CDR2 YSYEKL. The CDR3 DNA is TGCGCCAGCAGCCAAGATATGAGGGAAGATGGCTACACCTTC. Amino acid sequence: CASSQDMREDGYTF.

The chain combines TRBV18 with TRBJ1-1, with D uncertain. V lost 2 bases and J 0 bases, leaving 7 bases between the germline ends. From germline, CDR1 is KGHSH and CDR2 LQKENI. CDR3 length: 14 amino acids. The CDR3 region has the DNA TGTGCCAGCTCACCAGGTCAGATGAACACTGAAGCTTTCTTT. Amino acids: CASSPGQMNTEAFF.

V usage is TRBV6-1 and J usage is TRBJ1-2; D ambiguous. V was pared by 6 bases and J by 5 bases, with 16 bases between. Germline assignment: CDR1 MNHNS and CDR2 SASEGT. This CDR3 has 14 amino acids. Here the CDR3 reads CASSDHPGWYGYTF. The CDR3 coding sequence is TGTGCCAGCAGCGACCACCCGGGGTGGTATGGCTACACCTTC.

The chain links TRBV4-1 to TRBJ2-3; 12 bases are shared with TRBD1. This CDR3 region has 19 residues. J lost 0 bases, V lost 4 bases, and 11 bases had no gene match. Germline-derived CDR1 and CDR2 are MGHRA and YSYEKL. CDR3 protein: CASSPVGTGGLRSTDTQYF. The CDR3 DNA sequence: TGCGCCAGCAGCCCTGTCGGGACAGGGGGCCTTAGAAGCACAGATACGCAGTATTTT.

The rearrangement uses TRBV7-6 and TRBJ2-7, with 9 bases aligning to TRBD1. The CDR3 runs to 15 residues. The trim removed 4 bases at V and 0 bases at J, leaving 4 bases unmatched. Germline V CDR1 and CDR2: SGHVS, FNYEAQ. Here the CDR3 reads CASSSGQGLSYEQYF. The DNA for the CDR3 is TGTGCCAGCAGCTCGGGACAGGGCCTCTCCTACGAGCAGTACTTC.

The gene calls are TRBV4-2 and TRBJ2-7; D gene ambiguous. V was cut by 4 bases and J by 5 bases, with 9 bases left in between. The germline V gene encodes CDR1 LGHNA and CDR2 YNFKEQ. The CDR3 totals 12 residues. CDR3 amino acids: CASSPSGDEQYF. The CDR3 DNA sequence: TGTGCCAGCAGCCCAAGTGGGGACGAGCAGTACTTC.

V is TRBV7-9 and J is TRBJ2-5; no reliable D call. The ends were cut back, 8 bases at V and 2 bases at J, with 12 bases in the middle. Germline CDR1 and CDR2: SEHNR and FQNEAQ (reference sequence). The CDR3 has 13 amino acids. CDR3 nucleotides: TGTGCCAGCTCGGAGAGCGAACAAGAGACCCAGTACTTC. Translating gives CASSESEQETQYF.

The genes are TRBV4-3 and TRBJ2-5, with 7 bases aligning to TRBD1. The CDR3 consists of 16 residues. Germline loops: CDR1 LGHNA, CDR2 YSLEER. Trimming at V came to 0 bases and at J to 2 bases, leaving 6 bases not matched to a gene. CDR3 loop: CASSQDVGTVQETQYF. CDR3 DNA: TGCGCCAGCAGCCAAGATGTCGGGACAGTACAAGAGACCCAGTACTTC.

The genes are TRBV12-5 and TRBJ1-1; D may be TRBD1 (5 bases). The germline CDR1 and CDR2 sequences are LGHNT and FRNRAP. The CDR3 extends over 12 amino acids. The V end was cut by 1 base, the J end by 11 bases, with 11 bases between. In DNA form, the CDR3 reads TGTGCTAGTGGTTTGGGGACATCTATCGCTTTCTTT. Translation gives CASGLGTSIAFF.

The chain employs TRBV6-5 and TRBJ2-1; D remains ambiguous. Germline CDR1 is MNHEY and CDR2 is SVGAGI. With 2 bases removed from V and 4 bases from J, the gap between germline ends came to 9 bases. The CDR3 covers 14 residues. The CDR3 sequence: CASSYREGYNEQFF. The CDR3 DNA reads as TGTGCCAGCAGTTACAGGGAAGGTTACAATGAGCAGTTCTTC.

With respect to this clone: Distinct nucleotide sequences in the sample also encode this CDR3. The rearrangement links TRBV6-5 to TRBJ2-5; D is perhaps TRBD1 or TRBD2 (5 bases each). The CDR3 is made up of 12 amino acids. Germline V lookup: CDR1 MNHEY, CDR2 SVGAGI. V lost 3 bases, J lost 5 bases, and 7 bases lay in between. The CDR3 loop reads CASSYGGETQYF. Written as DNA, the CDR3 is TGTGCCAGCAGTTATGGGGGTGAGACCCAGTACTTC.

This chain connects TRBV10-1 to TRBJ2-3, with 8 bases aligning to TRBD2. Trimming at V came to 8 bases and at J to 2 bases, leaving 9 bases not matched to a gene. Germline V gives CDR1 WNHNN, CDR2 SYGVQD (reference sequence). CDR3 length: 15 residues. CDR3 nucleotides: TGCGCCAGCCGCGAGGGAGCGGGGGACACAGATACGCAGTATTTT. Translated: CASREGAGDTDTQYF.

This chain joins TRBV7-9 and TRBJ2-5; TRBD2 might be the D (6 bases). This CDR3 contains 14 residues. Trimming took 5 bases from V and 1 from J, leaving 11 bases between them. Germline-derived CDR1 and CDR2 are SEHNR and FQNEAQ (reference sequence). The CDR3 nucleotides read TGTGCCAGCAGCGACCGGGACTTCCAAGAGACCCAGTACTTC. Amino acid sequence: CASSDRDFQETQYF.

This sequence joins TRBV19 and TRBJ2-3; D remains unclear. Trimming removed 9 bases from V and 1 base from J, with 17 bases in between. The germline gives CDR1 LNHDA, CDR2 SQIVND (reference sequence). CDR3 length: 15 amino acids. The CDR3 protein is CASQQWPSGTDTQYF. For the CDR3, the DNA is TGTGCCAGCCAGCAATGGCCCTCTGGCACAGATACGCAGTATTTT.

V and J are TRBV27 and TRBJ2-3, with TRBD1 matching over 10 bases. V lost 6 bases and J lost 4; bases outside the gene matches: 4. The CDR3 runs to 14 residues. Germline CDR1 MNHEY, CDR2 SMNVEV (reference sequence). This chain's CDR3 is CASRPTGGADTQYF. The CDR3 coding sequence is TGTGCCAGCAGGCCGACAGGGGGCGCAGATACGCAGTATTTT.

The genes are TRBV27 and TRBJ2-2; no firm D call. The V end was cut by 5 bases, the J end by 0 bases, with 10 bases between. The length of the CDR3 is 15 residues. Per the germline V gene, CDR1 is MNHEY and CDR2 is SMNVEV (reference sequence). CDR3: CASSRHSANTGELFF. The CDR3 nucleotides read TGTGCCAGCAGTCGACACTCCGCGAACACCGGGGAGCTGTTTTTT.

The CDR3 protein is CASSRGTGLGEQFF. The CDR3 DNA sequence: TGTGCCAGTAGTAGGGGAACAGGGTTAGGTGAGCAGTTCTTC. The gene calls are TRBV19 and TRBJ2-1, with a possible D match to TRBD1 (6 bases). V lost 4 bases and J lost 9, with 16 bases in between. CDR1 and CDR2 from the germline V gene are LNHDA and SQIVND (reference sequence). CDR3 size: 14 residues.

This chain uses TRBV6-5 with TRBJ2-5, with D perhaps matching TRBD1 (6 bases). The CDR3 is made up of 15 amino acids. Germline CDR1 MNHEY, CDR2 SVGAGI. Trimming shortened V by 2 bases and J by 4 bases, and 14 bases separated the two germline ends. The CDR3 loop reads CASSYSGRGGETQYF. The DNA of the CDR3 is TGTGCCAGCAGTTACAGTGGGAGAGGGGGAGAGACCCAGTACTTC.

The chain combines TRBV15 with TRBJ1-3, with D perhaps TRBD1 (6 bases). CDR1 and CDR2 (germline): LNHNV, YYDKDF (reference sequence). The length of the CDR3 is 15 residues. Trimming took off 0 bases at V and 2 bases at J, with 8 bases between the two ends. CDR3 sequence (DNA): TGTGCCACCAGCAGAGATGGACAGACTGGAAACACCATATATTTT. Translation: CATSRDGQTGNTIYF.